The source of this T cell receptor beta chain is a study of blood T cell repertoires in COVID-19. In the source study's methods: Cell counts per sample came from amplifying reference gene primers. Sequenced by immunoSEQ multiplex PCR; TCRdb stores in-frame clones only, minus some. The V and J calls and clone size were taken over from that table, and D and trimming were inferred from the DNA. The sample shows roughly 100,000 clones, 78% of them seen only once. Germline V gene data show CDR1 as MNHEY and CDR2 as SVGAGI. The V end was cut by 7 bases, the J end by 4 bases, with 19 bases between. This CDR3 is 15 amino acids long.

Input material: peripheral blood. This sequence was found in a man aged 55-75 years with active or convalescent COVID-19. V usage is TRBV6-5 and J usage is TRBJ1-2; TRBD1 is a possible D gene (6 bases). In DNA form, the CDR3 reads TGTGCCAGCATTCCCCGGGACACGGGGAGCTATGGCTACACCTTC. Translated: CASIPRDTGSYGYTF.